This TCR beta chain derives from a study of blood T cell repertoires in COVID-19. Looking at the study overall: Both acute and convalescent COVID-19 samples were obtained from the United States, Italy and Spain.

CDR1 is MNHEY and CDR2 is SMNVEV in the germline V gene (reference sequence). V lost 4 bases, J lost 4 bases, and 8 bases lay in between. This CDR3 is built from 13 residues. Generated by immunoSEQ multiplex PCR, the TCRdb table keeps only in-frame clones and is missing some. The sample lists about 200,000 clones; approximately 84% were seen once. Sequenced material: peripheral blood. This chain connects TRBV27 to TRBJ1-5, with D possibly being TRBD1 (5 bases). This TCR derives from a woman between 65 and 79 years old with active or convalescent COVID-19. Here the CDR3 reads CASSSRQNQPQHF. The CDR3 DNA sequence: TGTGCCAGCAGTTCCCGACAGAATCAGCCCCAGCATTTT.